This TCR beta chain was observed in a study of blood T cell repertoires in COVID-19. Whole-study context: There were acute and convalescent COVID-19 samples, and they came from the United States, Italy and Spain. T cells, B-cell-depleted T cells, or PBMCs provided the cDNA or gDNA that served as material.

This CDR3 has 13 residues. V gave up 5 bases and J gave up 8 bases, with 15 bases separating them. Germline-derived CDR1 and CDR2 are SGHTA and FQGTGA. Authors' analysis steps: By means of reference gene primer amplification, nucleated cell counts were estimated. Repertoires were generated with immunoSEQ multiplex PCR, while TCRdb's copy carries only in-frame clones and drops some. V, J and clone size were drawn from that table, and D and trimming were deduced from the DNA. The table lists tens of thousands of clones, 80% to 90% of them singletons. V gene TRBV7-3 combines with J gene TRBJ1-2; TRBD1 is a possible D gene (6 bases). Sequencing was carried out using peripheral blood. This sequence originates from a man aged 55 to 69 with acute or convalescent COVID-19. As DNA, the CDR3 is TGTGCCAGCAGCCTAAACAGGGTCCTAGGCTACACCTTC. Its translation is CASSLNRVLGYTF.